The clone carrying this T cell receptor (beta chain) was picked up a small number of times. Antigen specificity is unknown. Unmatched junction bases numbered 13, after V lost 5 bases and J lost 3 bases. The CDR3 covers 17 residues. Per the germline V gene, CDR1 is MNHEY and CDR2 is SVGEGT. This sample is part of a study of CD8 T cells in ankylosing spondylitis. The study's findings and limits: It was reported that disease-linked clones were significantly enriched in matched ankylosing spondylitis synovial fluid. It appeared that ankylosing spondylitis blood was characterized by a TCR beta motif of about 8 highly homologous variants.

A quantitative 5'-RACE method, one with molecular barcodes, was used to make TCR beta libraries. MiXCR, run by TCRdb on the 5' RACE reads, gives a single entry per CDR3 protein. The sample shows 380,000 or so distinct CDR3 sequences, approximately 22% of them seen only once. This chain connects TRBV6-2 or TRBV6-3 to TRBJ2-7, with TRBD2 matching over 10 bases. The clonotype was recovered from a male donor with ankylosing spondylitis or in good health (not recorded which). Sequencing was done on a sample of blood, either unsorted or a sorted T cell fraction (not recorded which). CDR3 amino acids: CASSTSQPGLAYYEQYF. The CDR3, as DNA: TGTGCCAGCAGTACATCCCAACCGGGACTAGCGTACTACGAGCAGTACTTC.